Each of the 4 T cell receptor beta chains below was sequenced from the same sample in a study of shared clonotypes between healthy human individuals. Sequencing was performed with immunoSEQ multiplex PCR; in TCRdb, only in-frame clones are kept and a portion is missing. The sample consists of some 2,400,000 clones, approximately 96% of them appearing once. Sequencing was performed on naive CD4+ T cells sorted from blood. Subset given: CD45RA+ positively selected. These TCRs come from a man aged 18 to 35 in good health.

The chain links TRBV19 to TRBJ2-3; the match to TRBD1 covers 11 bases. The CDR3 is 18 amino acids. J was trimmed by 3 bases and V by 3 bases; bases with no gene match: 11. In germline, CDR1 is LNHDA, CDR2 SQIVND (reference sequence). The CDR3 sequence is CASSMGTGGRGLTDTQYF. CDR3 DNA: TGTGCCAGTAGTATGGGGACAGGGGGTAGAGGATTGACAGATACGCAGTATTTT.

This clone is a singleton in its sample. This chain joins TRBV5-1 and TRBJ2-1; the match to TRBD2 covers 7 bases. V lost 4 bases, J lost 3 bases, and 4 bases stayed unmatched. The germline gives CDR1 SGHRS, CDR2 YFSETQ. This CDR3 region has 14 residues. The CDR3, as DNA: TGCGCCAGCAGCCCCCGGGACTACTACAATGAGCAGTTCTTC. This gives the protein CASSPRDYYNEQFF.

The V and J genes are TRBV4-1 and TRBJ1-2, with D tentatively TRBD1 (6 bases). The V and J ends lost 1 base and 2 bases respectively, with 11 bases between them. The CDR3 loop spans 15 amino acids. Looked up from germline, CDR1 is MGHRA and CDR2 is YSYEKL. CDR3 DNA: TGCGCCAGCAGCCAAGCCGACAGGACAAACTATGGCTACACCTTC. It yields the protein CASSQADRTNYGYTF.

This chain links TRBV7-2 with TRBJ2-2; D is possibly TRBD1 (5 bases). V lost 7 bases to trimming and J lost 7 bases, with 13 bases between them. Germline CDR1 SGHTA, CDR2 FQGNSA. The CDR3 runs to 13 residues. CDR3 amino acids: CASTPGQLGELFF. CDR3 nucleotide sequence: TGTGCCAGCACCCCAGGGCAGCTCGGGGAGCTGTTTTTT.